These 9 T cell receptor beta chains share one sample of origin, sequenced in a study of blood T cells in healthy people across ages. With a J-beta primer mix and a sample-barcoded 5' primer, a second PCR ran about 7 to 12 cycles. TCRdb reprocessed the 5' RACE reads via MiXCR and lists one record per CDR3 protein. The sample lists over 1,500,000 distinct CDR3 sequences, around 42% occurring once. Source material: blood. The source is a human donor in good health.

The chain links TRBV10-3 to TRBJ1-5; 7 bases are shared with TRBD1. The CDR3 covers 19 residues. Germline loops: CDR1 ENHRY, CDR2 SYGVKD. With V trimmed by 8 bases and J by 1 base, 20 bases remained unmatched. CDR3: CAIEGSDRKMNMSNQPQHF. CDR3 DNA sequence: TGTGCCATCGAAGGGTCGGACAGGAAAATGAATATGAGCAATCAGCCCCAGCATTTT.

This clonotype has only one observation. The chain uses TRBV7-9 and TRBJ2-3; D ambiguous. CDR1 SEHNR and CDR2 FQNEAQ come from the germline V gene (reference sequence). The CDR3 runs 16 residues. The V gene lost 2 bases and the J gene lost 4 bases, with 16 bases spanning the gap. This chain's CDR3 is CASSLRRTTTADTQYF. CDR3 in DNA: TGTGCCAGCAGCTTACGTCGTACCACAACGGCAGATACGCAGTATTTT.

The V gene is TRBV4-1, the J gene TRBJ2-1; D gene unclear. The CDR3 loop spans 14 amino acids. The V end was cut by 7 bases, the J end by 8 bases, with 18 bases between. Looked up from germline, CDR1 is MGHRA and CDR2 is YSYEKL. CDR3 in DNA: TGCGCCAGCAAGCTTGAGGTCACGGGCTATGAGCAGTTCTTC. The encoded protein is CASKLEVTGYEQFF.

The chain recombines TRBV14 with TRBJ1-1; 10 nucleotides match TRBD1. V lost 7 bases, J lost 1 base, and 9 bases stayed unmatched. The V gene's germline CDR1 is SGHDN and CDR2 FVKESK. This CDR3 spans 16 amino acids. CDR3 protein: CASKPLGQGQNTEAFF. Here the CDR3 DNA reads TGTGCCAGCAAACCACTGGGACAGGGGCAGAACACTGAAGCTTTCTTT.

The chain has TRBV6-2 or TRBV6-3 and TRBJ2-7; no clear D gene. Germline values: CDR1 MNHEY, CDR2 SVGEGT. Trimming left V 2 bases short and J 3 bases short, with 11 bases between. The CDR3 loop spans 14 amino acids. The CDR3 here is CASSYDTTGYEQYF. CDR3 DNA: TGTGCCAGCAGTTACGACACCACGGGCTACGAGCAGTACTTC.

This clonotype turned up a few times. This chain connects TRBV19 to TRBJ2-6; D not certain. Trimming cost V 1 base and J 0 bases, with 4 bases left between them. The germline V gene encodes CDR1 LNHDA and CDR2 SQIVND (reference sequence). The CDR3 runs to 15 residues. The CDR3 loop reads CASSIGISGANVLTF. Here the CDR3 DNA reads TGTGCCAGTAGTATAGGGATCTCTGGGGCCAACGTCCTGACTTTC. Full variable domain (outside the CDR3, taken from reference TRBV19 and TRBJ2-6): DGGITQSPKYLFRKEGQNVTLSCEQNLNHDAMYWYRQDPGQGLRLIYYSQIVNDFQKGDIAEGYSVSREKKESFPLTVTSAQKNPTAFYLCASSIGISGANVLTFGAGSRLTVL.

The CDR3 bases are TGCGCCAGCAGCCAAGGGGGACAGGGTGACTATGGCTACACCTTC. This gives the protein CASSQGGQGDYGYTF. V and J are TRBV4-3 and TRBJ1-2; 9 bases match TRBD1. With 1 base clipped from V and 3 bases from J, the junction kept 3 bases outside the gene matches. There are 15 residues in the CDR3. Germline V gives CDR1 LGHNA, CDR2 YSLEER.

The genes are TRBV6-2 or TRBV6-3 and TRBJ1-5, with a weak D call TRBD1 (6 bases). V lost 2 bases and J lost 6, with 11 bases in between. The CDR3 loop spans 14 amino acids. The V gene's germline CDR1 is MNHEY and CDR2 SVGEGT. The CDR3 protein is CASSYRDIGQPQHF. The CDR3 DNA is TGTGCCAGCAGTTACCGGGACATAGGTCAGCCCCAGCATTTT.

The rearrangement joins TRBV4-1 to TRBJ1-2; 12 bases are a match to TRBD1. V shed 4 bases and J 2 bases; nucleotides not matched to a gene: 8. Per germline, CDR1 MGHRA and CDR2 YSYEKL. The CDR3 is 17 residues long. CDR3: CASSPNPGQGANYGYTF. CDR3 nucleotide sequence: TGCGCCAGCAGCCCCAACCCGGGACAGGGGGCGAACTATGGCTACACCTTC.